This T cell receptor (beta chain) was captured by sequencing in a study of T cells in Graves' hyperthyroidism and ophthalmopathy. Looking at the study overall: At the time of initial diagnosis and before any treatment, peripheral blood was collected.

Study observations and caveats: Ophthalmopathy was model-predicted a median roughly 6.2 months pre-onset.

Trimming at V came to 6 bases and at J to 3 bases, leaving 7 bases not matched to a gene. The CDR3 is made up of 14 amino acids. Per the germline V gene, CDR1 is SNHLY and CDR2 is FYNNEI. It was RNA transcripts that yielded the amplified TCR beta CDR3 regions. First-round RT-PCR with HTBI primers amplified the TCR CDR3 region. TCRdb re-derived calls from the multiplex PCR reads in MiXCR, one entry per CDR3 protein. The sample records more than 500,000 distinct CDR3 sequences, about 16% being singletons. Patients showing uncontrolled infection, other autoimmune disease, pregnancy or lactation were ineligible. Clinical symptoms, serum thyroxine, TRAb, thyroid ultrasound and orbital computed tomography established diagnosis. This clonotype was detected ten times or more. Its antigen is not known.

The V gene is TRBV2, the J gene TRBJ1-1, with 7 positions matching TRBD1. This TCR came from a woman aged 30 to 39 with Graves' ophthalmopathy. Material: blood. The CDR3 sequence: CASSGRTGDTEAFF. The DNA of the CDR3 is TGTGCCAGCAGCGGCCGGACAGGAGACACTGAAGCTTTCTTT.